The 3 T cell receptor beta chains reported below all come from one sample, sequenced in a study of immune evolution from preneoplasia to lung adenocarcinoma. Repertoires were generated with immunoSEQ multiplex PCR, while TCRdb's copy carries only in-frame clones and drops some. The sample shows 35,000 or so clones, 74% of them seen only once. The sample was FFPE invasive lung adenocarcinoma tissue. Every receptor here comes from a person between 55 and 69 years old with lung adenocarcinoma.

The chain couples TRBV7-2 to TRBJ1-5, with TRBD1 as a possible D gene (5 bases). V was trimmed by 4 bases and J by 1 base, leaving 17 bases between them. CDR1 is SGHTA and CDR2 is FQGNSA in the germline V gene. The CDR3 runs to 17 residues. CDR3 sequence (DNA): TGTGCCAGCAGCTGGGGGGTTGGCAGCCGGAGCAATCAGCCCCAGCATTTT. Protein product: CASSWGVGSRSNQPQHF.

The table lists this clone with a count of one. This chain connects TRBV5-1 to TRBJ2-3; 8 nucleotides match TRBD2. The CDR3 extends over 16 amino acids. CDR1 and CDR2 (germline): SGHRS, YFSETQ. The V gene end was trimmed by 5 bases and the J gene end by 6 bases; junction bases not matched to a gene: 14. The CDR3 DNA follows: TGCGCCAGCAGTCAAACTAGCGGAGGGGGTATGGATACGCAGTATTTT. Amino acids: CASSQTSGGGMDTQYF.

The rearrangement links TRBV4-2 to TRBJ1-4; no clear D gene. Germline V lookup: CDR1 LGHNA, CDR2 YNFKEQ. There are 14 residues in the CDR3. The ends were cut back, 0 bases at V and 7 bases at J, with 9 bases in the middle. CDR3: CASSQERVSEKLFF. The CDR3 DNA reads TGTGCCAGCAGCCAAGAGAGGGTCTCTGAAAAACTGTTTTTT.